Described below is a single TCR beta chain sequence and its context. TCRdb processed the RT-PCR reads anew with MiXCR; each CDR3 protein has one entry. The sample contains 550,000 to 750,000 distinct CDR3 sequences, more than 13% of which appear only once. The CDR3 sequence is 13 residues long. Germline V CDR1 and CDR2: SGHVS, FQNEAQ. V lost 2 bases and J 5 bases, leaving 9 bases between the germline ends. The TCR comes from a female donor in good health, serving as a healthy control. Sequencing input: memory CD4+ T cells from blood. The rearrangement uses TRBV7-8 and TRBJ1-1; TRBD1 is a possible D gene (6 bases). The CDR3 sequence is CASSLFGTTEAFF. CDR3 DNA sequence: TGTGCCAGCAGCTTATTCGGGACAACTGAAGCTTTCTTT. The full variable domain, completed using reference TRBV7-8 and TRBJ1-1, is GAGVSQSPRYKVAKRGQDVALRCDPISGHVSLFWYQQALGQGPEFLTYFQNEAQLDKSGLPSDRFFAERPEGSVSTLKIQRTQQEDSAVYLCASSLFGTTEAFFGQGTRLTVV.